This T cell receptor beta chain was observed in a study of shared clonotypes between healthy human individuals. The split of CD4+ cells yielded CD45RA+ naive and CD45RA-negative memory subsets. CDR1 and CDR2 from the germline V gene are SGHRS and YFSETQ. The CDR3 runs 16 residues. A word on this clone: One end of the junction does not line up with germline, which may come from a read error.

Splitting of each subset's genomic DNA was done evenly across several immunoSEQ plates. This table comes from immunoSEQ multiplex PCR, and its TCRdb copy is limited to in-frame clones, with some not included. The sample lists over 1.4 million clones; roughly 96% were seen once. The origin of this receptor is a man aged 25 to 40 in good health. The rearrangement uses TRBV5-1 and TRBJ2-1; TRBD1 agrees at 7 bases. Input material: naive CD4+ T cells sorted from blood. Subset described: CD45RA+ positively selected. CDR3 residues: CASSLGDRVAYNEQFF. The CDR3 DNA reads as TGCGCCAGCAGCTTGGGAGACAGGGTGGCCTATAATGAGCAGTTCTTC. The full variable domain, with the rest looked up from reference TRBV5-1 and TRBJ2-1, is KAGVTQTPRYLIKTRGQQVTLSCSPISGHRSVSWYQQTPGQGLQFLFEYFSETQRNKGNFPGRFSGRQFSNSRSEMNVSTLELGDSALYLCASSLGDRVAYNEQFFGPGTRLTVL.